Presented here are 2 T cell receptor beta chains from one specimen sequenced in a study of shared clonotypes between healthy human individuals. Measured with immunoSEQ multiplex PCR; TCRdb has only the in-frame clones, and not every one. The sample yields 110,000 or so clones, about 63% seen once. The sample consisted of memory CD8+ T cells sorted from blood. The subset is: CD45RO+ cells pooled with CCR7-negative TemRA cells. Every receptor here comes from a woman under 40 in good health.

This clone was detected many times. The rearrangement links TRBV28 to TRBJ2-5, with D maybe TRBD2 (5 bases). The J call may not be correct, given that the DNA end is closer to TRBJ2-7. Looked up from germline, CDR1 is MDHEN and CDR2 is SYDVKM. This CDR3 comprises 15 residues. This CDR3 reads CASSSQRPAAYEQYF. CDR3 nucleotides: TGTGCCAGCAGCTCCCAGCGGCCTGCGGCCTACGAGCAGTACTTC.

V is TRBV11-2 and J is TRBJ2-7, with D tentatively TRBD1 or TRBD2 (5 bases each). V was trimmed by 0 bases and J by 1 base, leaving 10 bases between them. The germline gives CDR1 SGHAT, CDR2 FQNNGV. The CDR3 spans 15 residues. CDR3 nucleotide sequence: TGTGCCAGCAGCTTAGAAGGCTGGGGGTCCTACGAGCAGTACTTC. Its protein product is CASSLEGWGSYEQYF.